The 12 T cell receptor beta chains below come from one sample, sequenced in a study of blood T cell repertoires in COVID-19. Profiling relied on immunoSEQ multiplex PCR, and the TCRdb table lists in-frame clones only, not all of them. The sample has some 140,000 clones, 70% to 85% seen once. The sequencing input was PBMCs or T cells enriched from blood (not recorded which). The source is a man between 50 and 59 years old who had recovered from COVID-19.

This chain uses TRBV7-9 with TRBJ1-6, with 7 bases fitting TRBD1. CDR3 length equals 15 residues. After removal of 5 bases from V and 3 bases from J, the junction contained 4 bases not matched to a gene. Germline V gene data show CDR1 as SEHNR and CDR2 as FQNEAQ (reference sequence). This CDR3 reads CASSQGQDYNSPLHF. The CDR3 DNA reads TGTGCCAGCAGCCAAGGACAGGACTATAATTCACCCCTCCACTTT.

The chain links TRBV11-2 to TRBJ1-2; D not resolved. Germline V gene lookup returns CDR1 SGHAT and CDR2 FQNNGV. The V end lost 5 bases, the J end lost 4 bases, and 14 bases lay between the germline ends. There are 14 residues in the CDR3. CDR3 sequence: CASSAIGASYGYTF. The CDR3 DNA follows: TGTGCCAGCAGCGCCATTGGAGCTAGCTATGGCTACACCTTC.

The CDR3 loop is CSVEGGQGGYSGNTIYF. The CDR3 nucleotides read TGCAGCGTTGAAGGGGGACAGGGGGGATACTCTGGAAACACCATATATTTT. The J gene is TRBJ1-3, the V gene TRBV29-1; the match to TRBD1 covers 11 bases. V shed 1 base, J shed 0 bases, and the junction held 5 bases outside the gene matches. The CDR3 totals 17 residues. Germline loops: CDR1 SQVTM, CDR2 ANQGSEA.

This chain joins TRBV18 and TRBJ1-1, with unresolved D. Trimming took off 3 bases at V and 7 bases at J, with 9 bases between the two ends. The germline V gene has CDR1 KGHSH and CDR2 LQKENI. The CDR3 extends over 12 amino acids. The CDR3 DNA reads TGTGCCAGCTCACCCCGAGATTATGAAGCTTTCTTT. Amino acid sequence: CASSPRDYEAFF.

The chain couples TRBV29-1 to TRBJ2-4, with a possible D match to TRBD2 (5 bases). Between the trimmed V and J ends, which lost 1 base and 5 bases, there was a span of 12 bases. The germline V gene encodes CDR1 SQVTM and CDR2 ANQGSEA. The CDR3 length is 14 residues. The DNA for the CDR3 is TGCAGCGTTGAAGGAGGGTACGGGGAAAACATTCAGTACTTC. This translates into CSVEGGYGENIQYF.

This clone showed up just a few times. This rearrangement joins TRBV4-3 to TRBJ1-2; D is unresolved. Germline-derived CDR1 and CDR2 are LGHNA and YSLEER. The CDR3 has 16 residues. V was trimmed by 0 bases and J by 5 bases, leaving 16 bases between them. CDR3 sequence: CASSQEVRALGYGYTF. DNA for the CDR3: TGCGCCAGCAGCCAAGAGGTGAGGGCCTTAGGTTATGGCTACACCTTC.

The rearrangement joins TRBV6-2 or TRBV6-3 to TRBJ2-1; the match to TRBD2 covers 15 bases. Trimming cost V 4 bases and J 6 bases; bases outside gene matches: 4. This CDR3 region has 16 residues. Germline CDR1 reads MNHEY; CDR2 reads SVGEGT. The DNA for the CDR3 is TGTGCCAGCAGTTCTCGGACTAGCGGGGGGGCCAATGAGCAGTTCTTC. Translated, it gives CASSSRTSGGANEQFF.

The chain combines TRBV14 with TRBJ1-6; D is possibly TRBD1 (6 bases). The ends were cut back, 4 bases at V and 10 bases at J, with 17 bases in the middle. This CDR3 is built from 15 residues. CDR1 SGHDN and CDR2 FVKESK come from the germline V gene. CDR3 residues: CASSLIRGAGSPLHF. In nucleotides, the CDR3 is TGTGCCAGCAGCCTAATCCGGGGGGCTGGGTCACCCCTCCACTTT. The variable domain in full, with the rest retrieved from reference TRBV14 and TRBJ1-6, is EAGVTQFPSHSVIEKGQTVTLRCDPISGHDNLYWYRRVMGKEIKFLLHFVKESKQDESGMPNNRFLAERTGGTYSTLKVQPAELEDSGVYFCASSLIRGAGSPLHFGNGTRLTVT.

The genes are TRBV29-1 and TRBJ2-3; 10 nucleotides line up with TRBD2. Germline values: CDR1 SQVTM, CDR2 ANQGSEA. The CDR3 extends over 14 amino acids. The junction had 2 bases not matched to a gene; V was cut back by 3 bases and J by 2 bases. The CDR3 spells CSVDGLAATDTQYF. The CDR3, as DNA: TGCAGCGTTGATGGACTAGCGGCCACAGATACGCAGTATTTT.

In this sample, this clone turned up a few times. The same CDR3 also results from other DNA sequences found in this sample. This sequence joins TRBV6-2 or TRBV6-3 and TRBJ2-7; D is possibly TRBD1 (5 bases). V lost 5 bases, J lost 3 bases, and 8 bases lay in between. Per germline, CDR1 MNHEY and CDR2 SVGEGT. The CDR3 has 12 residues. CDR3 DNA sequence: TGTGCCAGCAGTCCCCAGGGCTACGAGCAGTACTTC. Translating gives CASSPQGYEQYF.

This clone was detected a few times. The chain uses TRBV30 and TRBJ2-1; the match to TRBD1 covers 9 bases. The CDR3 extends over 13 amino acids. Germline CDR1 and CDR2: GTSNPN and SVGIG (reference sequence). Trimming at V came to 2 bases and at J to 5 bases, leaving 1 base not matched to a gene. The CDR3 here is CAWSRDRDNEQFF. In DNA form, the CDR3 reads TGTGCCTGGAGTCGGGACAGGGACAATGAGCAGTTCTTC.

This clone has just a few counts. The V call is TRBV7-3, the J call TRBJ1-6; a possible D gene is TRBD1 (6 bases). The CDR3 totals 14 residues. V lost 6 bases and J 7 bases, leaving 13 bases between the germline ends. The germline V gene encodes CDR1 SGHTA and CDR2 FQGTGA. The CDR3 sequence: CASSSGTQNSPLHF. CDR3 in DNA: TGTGCCAGCAGTTCCGGGACACAAAATTCACCCCTCCACTTT.